This TCR beta chain was captured in a study of blood T cells in healthy people across ages. Primers used in a second PCR of about 6 to 11 cycles were a sample-barcoded 5' primer and a J-beta primer mix. Tags on each cDNA molecule came from a template-switch adaptor with 12 random nucleotides. From each sample, at least 2.5 million paired-end reads containing CDR3 were obtained. MiXCR, run by TCRdb on the 5' RACE reads, gives a single entry per CDR3 protein. The sample holds 1 million or so distinct CDR3 sequences; approximately 26% are singletons and the top ten take around 0.7%. This clonotype was counted only a few times. J gave up 2 bases and V 7 bases, and 8 bases lay outside the gene matches. This CDR3 has 15 amino acids. These data also formed part of another study, on T cells of mothers and their children. That paper states: Regardless of relatedness, pairs show thymic selection shaping TCR recombination output in a similar manner.

This chain links TRBV12-3 or TRBV12-4 with TRBJ1-2; 9 bases match TRBD1. The receptor's source is a girl aged 2 to 10 in good health. Sequencing was done on a sample of blood. CDR3 sequence: CASNLPGTGNYGYTF. CDR3 nucleotide sequence: TGTGCCAGCAACCTACCCGGGACAGGGAACTATGGCTACACCTTC.